The 15 T cell receptor beta chains reported below all come from one sample, sequenced in a study of neoadjuvant nivolumab and ipilimumab in lung cancer (dated by TCRdb to between 2020 and 2021). Library prep was done by the immunoSEQ multiplex PCR assay. The immuneACCESS repertoire file appears here via TCRdb, limited to in-frame rearrangements. These files lack a portion of the clones; in checked studies, under half of the deficit traces to unresolved V genes, and the cause of the others is not known. The sample table records 40,000 or so clones; about 88% of these occur just once. The ten largest clones capture 3.3% of the sample. Read against the paper, the sample's time point label means: pretherapy, before neoadjuvant immune checkpoint inhibitors. The source material was peripheral blood, sampled before neoadjuvant nivolumab, alone or with ipilimumab. The source is an adult with non-small cell lung cancer.

Here the CDR3 reads CASNRQDYEQYF. CDR3 nucleotides: TGTGCCAGTAATAGACAGGACTACGAGCAGTACTTC. V is TRBV28 and J is TRBJ2-7; a weak D match, TRBD1 (6 bases). CDR1 and CDR2 from the germline V gene are MDHEN and SYDVKM. V gave up 9 bases and J gave up 3 bases, with 12 bases separating them. The CDR3 has 12 amino acids. The full variable domain, with the rest looked up from reference TRBV28 and TRBJ2-7, is DVKVTQSSRYLVKRTGEKVFLECVQDMDHENMFWYRQDPGLGLRLIYFSYDVKMKEKGDIPEGYSVSREKKERFSLILESASTNQTSMYLCASNRQDYEQYFGPGTRLTVT.

V is TRBV28 and J is TRBJ2-2; D ambiguous. V was shortened by 2 bases and J by 7 bases, with 2 bases between the two germline ends. CDR3 length equals 11 residues. The germline V gene encodes CDR1 MDHEN and CDR2 SYDVKM. The CDR3 coding sequence is TGTGCCAGCAGTTTAAACGGGGAGCTGTTTTTT. Translation: CASSLNGELFF.

The chain couples TRBV7-8 to TRBJ1-1; D gene unclear. There are 13 residues in the CDR3. V lost 5 bases, J lost 3 bases, and 10 bases lay in between. CDR1 is SGHVS and CDR2 is FQNEAQ in the germline V gene. CDR3 nucleotide sequence: TGTGCCAGCAGCCCGCGGATCTACACTGAAGCTTTCTTT. Translation: CASSPRIYTEAFF.

This clone appeared a few times. J is TRBJ1-2 and V is TRBV10-1; D call uncertain. V dropped 6 bases and J dropped 7 bases, with 15 bases sitting between them. The CDR3 runs to 13 residues. CDR1 and CDR2 from the germline V gene are WNHNN and SYGVQD (reference sequence). Here the CDR3 DNA reads TGCGCCAGCAGCGGATCGATGAGGAGTGGCTACACCTTC. It specifies CASSGSMRSGYTF.

V gene TRBV19 combines with J gene TRBJ1-5; 10 bases match TRBD1. This CDR3 region has 14 residues. Germline lookup yields CDR1 LNHDA and CDR2 SQIVND (reference sequence). The ends lost 5 bases at V and 5 bases at J; junction bases unmatched: 3. Written as DNA, the CDR3 is TGTGCCAGTAGTCGGGGACAGGGGTATCAGCCCCAGCATTTT. The encoded protein is CASSRGQGYQPQHF.

The genes are TRBV27 and TRBJ2-1; D might be TRBD1 or TRBD2, each matching 6 bases. CDR1 and CDR2 (germline): MNHEY, SMNVEV (reference sequence). Trimming pared 5 bases from V and 7 bases from J, leaving 21 bases between. This CDR3 spans 16 amino acids. The chain's CDR3 is CASSNSGGDVWNEQFF. CDR3 coding DNA: TGTGCCAGCAGTAATTCCGGGGGCGACGTGTGGAATGAGCAGTTCTTC.

This rearrangement joins TRBV6-6 to TRBJ2-7; no reliable D call. Deletions cut 6 bases from V and 6 bases from J, with 6 bases between. From germline, CDR1 is MNHNY and CDR2 SVGAGI (reference sequence). The CDR3 consists of 10 residues. The CDR3 sequence is CASRGSEQYF. In DNA form, the CDR3 reads TGTGCCAGCAGGGGTTCCGAGCAGTACTTC.

The chain carries TRBV2 and TRBJ2-5; D gene uncertain. Germline CDR1 SNHLY, CDR2 FYNNEI. Deletions cut 5 bases from V and 4 bases from J, with 14 bases between. This CDR3 region has 14 residues. CDR3 in amino acids: CASSHSGRRETQYF. Written as DNA, the CDR3 is TGTGCCAGCAGTCACTCGGGTAGGAGAGAGACCCAGTACTTC.

The sample holds one count of this clone. The chain combines TRBV5-1 with TRBJ2-2, with 7 bases lining up with TRBD2. CDR1 is SGHRS, CDR2 YFSETQ, per germline. CDR3 length: 16 amino acids. The junction had 11 bases not matched to a gene; V was cut back by 5 bases and J by 4 bases. The CDR3 loop reads CASRIGAGVSTGELFF. As DNA, the CDR3 is TGCGCCAGCAGGATTGGTGCGGGAGTTAGCACCGGGGAGCTGTTTTTT.

The count of this clone is one. The chain joins TRBV10-3 to TRBJ2-7, with TRBD1 identical over 8 bases. CDR1 and CDR2 (germline): ENHRY, SYGVKD. The trim removed 6 bases at V and 3 bases at J, leaving 7 bases unmatched. The CDR3 length is 14 residues. The CDR3 DNA sequence: TGTGCCATCAGGGACCGGGACAGGCGCTACGAGCAGTACTTC. Translating gives CAIRDRDRRYEQYF.

V usage is TRBV6-5 and J usage is TRBJ1-4, with no clear D. The germline CDR1 and CDR2 sequences are MNHEY and SVGAGI. The CDR3 loop spans 14 amino acids. The V end lost 2 bases, the J end lost 8 bases, and 12 bases lay between the germline ends. CDR3 sequence: CASSYIGVREKLFF. CDR3 coding DNA: TGTGCCAGCAGTTACATTGGGGTTCGGGAAAAACTGTTTTTT.

This clone appeared once. The CDR3 is CAWRTGTHEQYF. As DNA, the CDR3 is TGTGCCTGGAGGACAGGGACCCACGAGCAGTACTTC. The rearrangement joins TRBV30 to TRBJ2-7; TRBD1 matches 7 bases. V was clipped by 3 bases and J by 5 bases; unmatched bases: 4. Germline V gives CDR1 GTSNPN, CDR2 SVGIG (reference sequence). The CDR3 covers 12 residues.

The chain joins TRBV18 to TRBJ1-2; D remains unclear. Germline values: CDR1 KGHSH, CDR2 LQKENI. V was shortened by 3 bases and J by 0 bases, with 14 bases between the two germline ends. This CDR3 has 16 amino acids. The DNA of the CDR3 is TGTGCCAGCTCACCGCAGTTGTCGGCCTCTAACTATGGCTACACCTTC. The encoded protein is CASSPQLSASNYGYTF. The whole variable domain, remainder taken from reference TRBV18 and TRBJ1-2, is NAGVMQNPRHLVRRRGQEARLRCSPMKGHSHVYWYRQLPEEGLKFMVYLQKENIIDESGMPKERFSAEFPKEGPSILRIQQVVRGDSAAYFCASSPQLSASNYGYTFGSGTRLTVV.

This chain connects TRBV5-6 to TRBJ1-2; D unresolved. CDR3 size: 11 residues. Trimming took off 4 bases at V and 8 bases at J, with 9 bases between the two ends. Looked up from germline, CDR1 is SGHDT and CDR2 is YYEEEE. CDR3 nucleotides: TGTGCCAGCAGCCGGGGAACCGGCTACACCTTC. This translates into CASSRGTGYTF. The full variable domain, completed using reference TRBV5-6 and TRBJ1-2, is DAGVTQSPTHLIKTRGQQVTLRCSPKSGHDTVSWYQQALGQGPQFIFQYYEEEERQRGNFPDRFSGHQFPNYSSELNVNALLLGDSALYLCASSRGTGYTFGSGTRLTVV.

The chain joins TRBV7-6 to TRBJ2-7; TRBD1 matches at 7 bases. V was pared by 6 bases and J by 0 bases, with 5 bases of the junction left unmatched. CDR3 length equals 14 residues. CDR1 and CDR2 (germline): SGHVS, FNYEAQ. The CDR3 sequence: CASSQRQGSYEQYF. The CDR3 nucleotides read TGTGCCAGCAGTCAAAGACAGGGCTCCTACGAGCAGTACTTC.